This paragraph covers one TCR beta chain sequence. Its matching antigen is unknown. This sample was taken from a study of response to subunit inactivated influenza vaccine. Overall study results and limits: With each seasonal influenza vaccination, the authors suggested, few new T cells are recruited.

The CDR3 contains 15 residues. Germline V gives CDR1 SGHTA, CDR2 FQGNSA. Trimming left V 5 bases short and J 4 bases short, with 17 bases between. One entry per CDR3 protein results from TCRdb running MiXCR on the RT-PCR reads. The table includes about 650,000 distinct CDR3 sequences, 11% to 15% detected once. The source material was PBMCs from blood, sampled around two weeks before vaccination. The V and J genes are TRBV7-2 and TRBJ2-5; D perhaps matches TRBD2 (6 bases). The origin of this receptor is a man aged 45-65 years who received an inactivated influenza vaccine. Here the CDR3 reads CASSLRAGGAETQYF. CDR3 DNA: TGTGCCAGCAGCCTGCGAGCGGGTGGGGCAGAGACCCAGTACTTC. Full variable domain (missing parts from reference TRBV7-2 and TRBJ2-5): GAGVSQSPSNKVTEKGKDVELRCDPISGHTALYWYRQSLGQGLEFLIYFQGNSAPDKSGLPSDRFSAERTGGSVSTLTIQRTQQEDSAVYLCASSLRAGGAETQYFGPGTRLLVL.